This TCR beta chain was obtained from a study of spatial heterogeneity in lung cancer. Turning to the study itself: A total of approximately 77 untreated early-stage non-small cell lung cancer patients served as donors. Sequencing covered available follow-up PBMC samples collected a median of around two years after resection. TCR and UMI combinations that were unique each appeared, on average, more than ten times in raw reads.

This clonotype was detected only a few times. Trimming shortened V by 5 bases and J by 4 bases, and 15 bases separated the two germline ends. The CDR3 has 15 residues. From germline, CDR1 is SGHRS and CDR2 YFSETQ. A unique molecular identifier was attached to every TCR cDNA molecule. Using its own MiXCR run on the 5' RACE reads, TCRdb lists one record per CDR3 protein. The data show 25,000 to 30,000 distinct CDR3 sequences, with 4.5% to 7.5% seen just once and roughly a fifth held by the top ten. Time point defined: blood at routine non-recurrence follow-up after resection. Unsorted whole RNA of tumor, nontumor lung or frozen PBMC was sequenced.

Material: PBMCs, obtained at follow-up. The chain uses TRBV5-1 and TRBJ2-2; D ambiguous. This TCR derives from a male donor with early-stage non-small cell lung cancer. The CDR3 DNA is TGCGCCAGCAGTCCAACAGTGGGCGGCACCGGGGAGCTGTTTTTT. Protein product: CASSPTVGGTGELFF.